Included here is one T cell receptor (beta chain) sequence, with context. Its antigen is still unknown. The data were taken from a study of T cell responses to AZD1222 COVID-19 vaccine. Findings of the study overall: After the peak T cell response, and only then, were repertoires sampled. At baseline, seropositivity was found in only a handful of AZD1222 recipients.

TCRdb's copy holds only in-frame clones and misses some; the assay was immunoSEQ multiplex PCR. There are over 100,000 clones in the sample; more than 85% occur only once, and around 4.7% lies in the top ten. The input for sequencing was peripheral blood, taken on day 0 of AZD1222 vaccination. This TCR was sampled from an adult in good health.

As DNA, the CDR3 is TGTGCCAGCAGCTTATTGCGGGATCCCAATGAGCAGTTCTTC. This gives the protein CASSLLRDPNEQFF. This chain uses TRBV7-2 with TRBJ2-1; D perhaps matches TRBD2 (6 bases). Trimming took off 2 bases at V and 6 bases at J, with 11 bases between the two ends. Germline values: CDR1 SGHTA, CDR2 FQGNSA. The CDR3 runs to 14 residues.